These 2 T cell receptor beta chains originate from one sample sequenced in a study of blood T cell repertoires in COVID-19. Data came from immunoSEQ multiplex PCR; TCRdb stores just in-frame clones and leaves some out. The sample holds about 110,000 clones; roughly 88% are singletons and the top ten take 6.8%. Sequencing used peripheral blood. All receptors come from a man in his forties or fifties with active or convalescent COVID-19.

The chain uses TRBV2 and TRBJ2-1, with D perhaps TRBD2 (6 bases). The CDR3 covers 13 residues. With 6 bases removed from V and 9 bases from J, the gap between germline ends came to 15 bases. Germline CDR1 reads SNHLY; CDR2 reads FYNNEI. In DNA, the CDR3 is TGTGCCAGCAGGACTAGGAGGGATGGTGAGCAGTTCTTC. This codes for CASRTRRDGEQFF.

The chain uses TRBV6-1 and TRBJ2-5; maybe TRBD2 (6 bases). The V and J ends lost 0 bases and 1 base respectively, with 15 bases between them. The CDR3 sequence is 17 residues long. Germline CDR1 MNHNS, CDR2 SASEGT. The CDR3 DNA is TGTGCCAGCAGTGAAGCGAGATCGGGAGTGGGCCAAGAGACCCAGTACTTC. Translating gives CASSEARSGVGQETQYF.